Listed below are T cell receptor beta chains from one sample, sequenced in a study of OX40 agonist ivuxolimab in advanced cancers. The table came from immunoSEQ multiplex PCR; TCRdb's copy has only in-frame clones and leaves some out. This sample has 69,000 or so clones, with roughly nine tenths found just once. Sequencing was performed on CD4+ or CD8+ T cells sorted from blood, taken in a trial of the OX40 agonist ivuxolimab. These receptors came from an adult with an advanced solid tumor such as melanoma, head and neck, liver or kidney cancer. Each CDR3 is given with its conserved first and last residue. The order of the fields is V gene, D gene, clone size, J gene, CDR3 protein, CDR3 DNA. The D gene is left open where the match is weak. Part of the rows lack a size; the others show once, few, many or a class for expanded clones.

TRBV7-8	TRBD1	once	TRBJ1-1	CASSLNGGTGPEAFF	TGTGCCAGCAGCTTAAATGGTGGGACAGGCCCCGAAGCTTTCTTT
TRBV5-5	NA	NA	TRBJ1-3	CASSLRDPYSGNTIYF	TGTGCCAGCAGCTTGCGGGACCCTTACTCTGGAAACACCATATATTTT
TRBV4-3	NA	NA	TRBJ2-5	CASSQDGGGGQVTQYF	TGCGCCAGCAGCCAAGATGGGGGAGGTGGCCAAGTTACCCAGTACTTC
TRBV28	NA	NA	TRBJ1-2	CASRIIASLHGYTF	TGTGCCAGCAGGATCATAGCGAGCCTACATGGCTACACCTTC
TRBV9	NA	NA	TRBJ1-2	CASSVAPTLQDGYTF	TGTGCCAGCAGCGTAGCTCCAACTCTACAAGACGGCTACACCTTC
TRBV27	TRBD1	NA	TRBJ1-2	CASSFTGGGDGYTF	TGTGCCAGCAGTTTTACAGGGGGCGGGGATGGCTACACCTTC
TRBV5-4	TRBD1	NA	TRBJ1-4	CASSLEGAWGKLFF	TGTGCCAGCAGCTTGGAGGGGGCCTGGGGAAAACTGTTTTTT
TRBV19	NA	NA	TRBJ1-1	CASSPLWVQSTEAFF	TGTGCCAGTAGTCCCCTTTGGGTTCAGAGCACTGAAGCTTTCTTT
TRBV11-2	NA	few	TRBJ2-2	CASSLGWTNTGELFF	TGTGCCAGCAGCTTGGGCTGGACGAACACCGGGGAGCTGTTTTTT
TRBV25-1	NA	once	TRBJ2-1	CASSGYSGNEYINEQFF	TGTGCCAGCAGTGGATACAGTGGGAATGAGTATATCAATGAGCAGTTCTTC
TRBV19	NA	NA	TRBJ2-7	CASRGPPDEQYF	TGTGCCAGTAGGGGACCCCCCGACGAGCAGTACTTC
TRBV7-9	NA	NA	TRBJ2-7	CASSLEGGSSYEQYF	TGTGCCAGCAGCTTAGAGGGGGGTTCGTCCTACGAGCAGTACTTC
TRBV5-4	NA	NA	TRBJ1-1	CASSWTGSEAFF	TGTGCCAGCAGCTGGACGGGTTCTGAAGCTTTCTTT